Sequencing of this T cell receptor (beta chain) was carried out in a study of regulatory T cells in long-lasting Graves disease. Overall study results and limits: It was peripheral blood alone, not thyroid tissue, that was studied.

V lost 4 bases, J lost 7 bases, and 3 bases stayed unmatched. CDR1 SGHRS and CDR2 YFSETQ come from the germline V gene. The CDR3 runs 13 residues. The table lists this clonotype with many counts. As yet, its antigen is unknown. Both iRepertoire HTBI primers and Arm-PCR of CDR3 regions were used to build the TCR beta libraries. TCRdb re-called the multiplex PCR reads with MiXCR, one entry per CDR3 protein. This sample yields 400,000 to 550,000 distinct CDR3 sequences, of which about 16% are seen a single time; about a sixth belongs to the top ten. This sample's time point: newly diagnosed GD, antithyroid drugs for less than 3 months. The TCR library was prepared using RNA isolated from PBMCs. Guidelines of the American Thyroid Association were used to diagnose Graves' disease. These data were also filed under a second study, of T cells in Graves' hyperthyroidism and ophthalmopathy. That source reports: Exclusion followed for patients with uncontrolled infection, other autoimmune disease, pregnancy or lactation. With the HTBI primer set, the TCR CDR3 went through a first round of RT-PCR.

This chain uses TRBV5-1 with TRBJ1-2; 11 positions match TRBD1. Sequenced here: peripheral blood mononuclear cells (PBMCs), sampled at new diagnosis, from a patient treated with antithyroid drugs. The sequence derives from a woman aged 25 to 39 with Graves disease. CDR3 sequence (DNA): TGCGCCAGCAGCACCGGACAGGGGGCTGGCTACACCTTC. Translated: CASSTGQGAGYTF.